This T cell receptor beta chain comes out of a study of patients and donors after allogeneic stem cell transplantation. Trimming took 1 base from V and 1 from J, leaving 13 bases between them. The length of the CDR3 is 16 residues. CDR1 is LNHNV and CDR2 is YYDKDF in the germline V gene (reference sequence). TCRdb independently ran MiXCR on the RT-PCR reads; one entry per CDR3 protein. Here the sample spans over 30,000 distinct CDR3 sequences, roughly 38% being singletons. A few counts support this clonotype. The source of this sequence is a human donor who was either an allogeneic HSCT recipient or a stem cell or donor lymphocyte infusion donor (not recorded which). It is not recorded whose cells these are; they may come from a transplant donor. Sequenced: blood, either unsorted or a sorted T cell fraction (not recorded which). The chain has TRBV15 and TRBJ1-1; D is ambiguous. This CDR3 is CATSRGSRTANTEAFF. The CDR3 region has the DNA TGTGCCACCAGCAGAGGTTCTAGGACGGCGAACACTGAAGCTTTCTTT. The variable domain in full, completed from reference TRBV15 and TRBJ1-1, reads DAMVIQNPRYQVTQFGKPVTLSCSQTLNHNVMYWYQQKSSQAPKLLFHYYDKDFNNEADTPDNFQSRRPNTSFCFLDIRSPGLGDTAMYLCATSRGSRTANTEAFFGQGTRLTVV.